The sequence of this TCR beta chain was determined in a study of pediatric ulcerative colitis. Sequencing used immunoSEQ multiplex PCR; TCRdb keeps in-frame clones, though not all of them. The sample carries over 15,000 clones, around 74% recorded once. The rectum was sampled with one to two pinch biopsies at colonoscopy. The length of the CDR3 is 13 residues. The V gene lost 0 bases and the J gene lost 6 bases, with 9 bases spanning the gap. Looked up from germline, CDR1 is SGDLS and CDR2 is YYNGEE. This TCR was sampled from a girl aged 5-17 years with moderate ulcerative colitis. The source material was gut tissue. V is TRBV9 and J is TRBJ1-2; a possible D gene is TRBD1 (6 bases). CDR3 nucleotide sequence: TGTGCCAGCAGCGTAGTCGACAGGCATGGCTACACCTTC. This encodes CASSVVDRHGYTF.